This T cell receptor (beta chain) was identified during a study of CD8+ T cells in alopecia areata. Study-level information: The protocol delivered tofacitinib for 6 to 18 months, then withdrew it for 6 months. Treated patients' severity was scored by percentage of affected scalp area.

Sequencing templates came from extracted RNA that was reverse transcribed into cDNA. The table came from immunoSEQ multiplex PCR; TCRdb's copy has only in-frame clones and leaves some out. The table has roughly 220,000 clones, roughly two fifths seen once. Documented treatment: oral pan-JAK inhibitor, 5-10 mg twice daily. Study observations and caveats: Numerous expanded lesional clones remained in scalp and blood during tofacitinib. Expanded CD8+ clones among the top 100, as well as scalp clonality, were significantly decreased by tofacitinib.

A word on this clone: The antigen is unknown.

The source material was CD4+ T cells sorted from blood, sampled around week 34, from a patient treated with tofacitinib. The receptor was isolated from a human donor with alopecia areata.

In nucleotides, the CDR3 is TGTGCCCTCACCAGGGGGCCTAAGAATGAGCAGTTCTTC. Its protein product is CALTRGPKNEQFF. J is TRBJ2-1 and V is TRBV30, with 8 bases matching TRBD1. CDR3 length: 13 residues. The germline CDR1 and CDR2 sequences are GTSNPN and SVGIG (reference sequence). V was clipped by 8 bases and J by 7 bases; unmatched bases: 10.